This T cell receptor beta chain came from a study of beta chain features in type 1 diabetes. Overall study context: Patients and healthy donors were similar in age, gender and cell yields. The study's findings and limits: Moderate yet significant TCRB CDR3 shortening was seen in Type 1 diabetes patients in all four CD4+ subsets. The influence of HLA type on TCRB rearrangement stayed undetermined.

This clone was seen repeatedly, ten times or more. As yet, its antigen is unknown. Sequencing targeted expressed TCRB transcripts, as all isolated RNA had been reverse transcribed. Naive, central memory and regulatory T cell samples averaged about 3.5 million reads. TCRdb's table, derived via immunoSEQ multiplex PCR, lists solely in-frame clones and lacks some. This sample has a few hundred thousand clones, with about 15% found just once. V dropped 0 bases and J dropped 5 bases, with 11 bases sitting between them. This CDR3 has 14 residues. CDR1 is SGHNT and CDR2 is YYREEE in the germline V gene (reference sequence).

The V call is TRBV5-4, the J call TRBJ1-1, with a weak D call TRBD1 (5 bases). The clonotype comes from a man aged 30 to 39 in good health. The source material was central memory CD4+ T cells from blood. CDR3 region: CASSLGRGETEAFF. In nucleotides, the CDR3 is TGTGCCAGCAGCTTGGGGAGGGGAGAAACTGAAGCTTTCTTT.